This TCR beta chain was sequenced for a study of blood T cell repertoires in COVID-19 (dated by TCRdb to about 2020). About the study as a whole: Samples from collaborators originated in the United States, Italy and Spain and spanned both the acute and convalescent phases of COVID-19. The material from the prospective study consisted of cDNA or gDNA derived from T cells, B-cell-depleted T cells, or PBMCs. Deeply sampled blood TCRbeta repertoires from subjects exposed to, actively infected with, or recovered from COVID-19 were included in the dataset. The repertoires were made available in a free public database intended to serve as a resource for research on the immune response to SARS-CoV-2. The samples were drawn from two sources: the first 160 participants of the ongoing ImmuneRACE study, and over 1,000 subjects contributed by 6 global collaborators. Sample metadata almost always included a de-identified subject ID, COVID-19 status, age in years and sex. Where available, HLA class I and class II types were taken from metadata supplied by the sample provider and were not determined by assay-based typing.

Participants in the prospective study were aged 18 to 89 years, lived in 20 to 30 United States geographic areas, and enrolled through a virtual design. In the prospective study, participants were assigned to cohorts based on the clinical history participants reported in a screening survey and a study questionnaire. Exposed participants were defined as having been in contact with someone with a PCR-confirmed or clinician-diagnosed COVID-19 case within 2 weeks of study entry. Mobile phlebotomists in the prospective study collected whole blood, serum and a nasopharyngeal or oropharyngeal swab from every participant. Over an approximately 2-month period, participants in the prospective study had the option of providing additional blood draws and questionnaires. Prospective study blood samples were shipped either frozen or at room temperature before DNA extraction. Note on this clone: Which antigen it targets is not known. No much larger clone exists at a distance of one base, and base qualities are not known.

The full study reports these points: How much clinical and demographic metadata was included differed by source and by participant, and the metadata was provided uncurated.

TCRbeta CDR3 regions were amplified from genomic DNA by means of the immunoSEQ Assay, a bias-controlled multiplex PCR. As for the original processing: The number of nucleated cells in each sample was estimated by amplification of reference gene primers within the assay. To quantify the absolute abundance of each unique TCRbeta CDR3 rearrangement, sequence reads were collapsed and filtered. Productive Simpson clonality was computed per sample as the square root of Simpson's diversity index over productive rearrangements. TCRdb mirrors the immuneACCESS table, restricted to in-frame sequences. Some clones are absent from its copies; in checked studies, under half trace to an unresolved V gene, and the reason for the others is unknown. The D gene and trimming were derived from the DNA, and the V and J assignments and clone size from that table. The sample includes a few hundred thousand clones, with more than 75% observed a single time. 5% to 7.5% of the sample is in the top ten clones.

From the germline V gene (reference sequence), CDR1 is LNHDA and CDR2 is SQIVND. Its CDR3 holds 15 amino acids, cysteine through phenylalanine. CDR3 DNA only is kept here, 45 bases in frame from base 1. After removal of 1 base from V and 4 bases from J, the junction retains 4 bases not matched to a gene. This TCR was sampled from a woman between 50 and 59 years old who had been exposed to COVID-19. Sequenced material: PBMCs or T cells enriched from blood (not recorded which). The chain was built from TRBV19 and TRBJ2-3, with 8 bases aligning to TRBD2. The CDR3 protein: CASSIGDSGADTQYF. The DNA reads TGTGCCAGTAGTATAGGGGATAGCGGGGCAGATACGCAGTATTTT. Where the CDR3 stops, the reference TRBV19 and TRBJ2-3 genes take over; the full variable domain is DGGITQSPKYLFRKEGQNVTLSCEQNLNHDAMYWYRQDPGQGLRLIYYSQIVNDFQKGDIAEGYSVSREKKESFPLTVTSAQKNPTAFYLCASSIGDSGADTQYFGPGTRLTVL.